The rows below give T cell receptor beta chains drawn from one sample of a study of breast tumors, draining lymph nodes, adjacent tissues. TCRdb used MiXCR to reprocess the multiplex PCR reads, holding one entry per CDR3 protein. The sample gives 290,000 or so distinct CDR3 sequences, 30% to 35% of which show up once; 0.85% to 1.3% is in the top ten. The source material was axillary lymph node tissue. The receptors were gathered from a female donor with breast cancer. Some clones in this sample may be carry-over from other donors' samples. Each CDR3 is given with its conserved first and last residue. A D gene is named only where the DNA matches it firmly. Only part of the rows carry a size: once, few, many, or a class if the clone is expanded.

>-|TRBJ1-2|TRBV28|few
TGTGCCAGCAGCGCCCCGACAGTCAGACGATATGGCTACACCTTC
CASSAPTVRRYGYTF
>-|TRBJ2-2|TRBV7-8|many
TGTGCCAGCAGCTTAGCGGGAACCGGGGAGCTGTTTTTT
CASSLAGTGELFF
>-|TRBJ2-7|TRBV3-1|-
TGTGCCAGCGGTATGGGGTGGGAGGGGGACGAGCAGTACTTC
CASGMGWEGDEQYF
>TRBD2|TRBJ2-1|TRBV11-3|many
TGTGCCAGCAGACTAGCGGGAACGCGGAATGAGCAGTTCTTC
CASRLAGTRNEQFF
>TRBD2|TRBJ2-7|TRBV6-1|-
TGTGCCATGGAGCGGGACGGTTCCTACGAGCAGTACTTC
CAMERDGSYEQYF
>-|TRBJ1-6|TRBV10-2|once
TGCGCCAGCAGTGAGTCTGGGGGGGCAAAACATAATTCACCCCTCCACTTT
CASSESGGAKHNSPLHF
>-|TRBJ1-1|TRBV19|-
TGTGCCAGTAGTATAGCCCGCGGGGGGCGGGAAGCTTTCTTT
CASSIARGGREAFF
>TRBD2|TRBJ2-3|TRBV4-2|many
TGTGCCAGCAGCTACCCTAGCGGGGGTAGAGATACGCAGTATTTT
CASSYPSGGRDTQYF
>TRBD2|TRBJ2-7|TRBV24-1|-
TGTGCCACCAGTGATGCGGAACCGGGACTAGCGGGAGGGCGGTACGAGCAGTACTTC
CATSDAEPGLAGGRYEQYF
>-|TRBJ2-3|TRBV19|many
TGTGCCAGTAGGGTTGTGGATACGCAGTATTTT
CASRVVDTQYF
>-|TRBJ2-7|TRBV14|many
TGTGCCAGCAGCCTTTCATGGCCCTTATGCTTC
CASSLSWPLCF
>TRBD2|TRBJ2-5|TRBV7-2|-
TGTGCCAGCAGTAAAACCCCCAGCGGGAGGGCCGGGGAGACCCAGTACTTC
CASSKTPSGRAGETQYF